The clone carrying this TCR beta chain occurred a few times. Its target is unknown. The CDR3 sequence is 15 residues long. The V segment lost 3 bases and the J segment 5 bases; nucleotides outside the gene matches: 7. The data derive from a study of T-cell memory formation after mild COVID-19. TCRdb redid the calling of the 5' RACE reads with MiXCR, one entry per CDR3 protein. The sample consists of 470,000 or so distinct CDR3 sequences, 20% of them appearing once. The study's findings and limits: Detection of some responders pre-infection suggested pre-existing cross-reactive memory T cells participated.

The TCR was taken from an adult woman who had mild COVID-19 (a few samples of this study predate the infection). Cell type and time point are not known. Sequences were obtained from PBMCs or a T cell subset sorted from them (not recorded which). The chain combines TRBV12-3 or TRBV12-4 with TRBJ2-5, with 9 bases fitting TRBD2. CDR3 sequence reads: CASSFKRGVLETQYF. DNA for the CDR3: TGTGCCAGCAGTTTTAAGCGGGGGGTTTTGGAGACCCAGTACTTC.